The 32 T cell receptor beta chains in this list originate from one sample, sequenced in a study of blood T cell repertoires in COVID-19 (dated by TCRdb to about 2020). Receptors were amplified or captured by the immunoSEQ multiplex PCR assay. TCRdb took over this immuneACCESS table, retaining in-frame rearrangements with V and J assigned. Such tables are incomplete; in checked studies, under half of the missing clones stem from an unresolved V gene, and the remainder is unexplained. The sample includes approximately 440,000 clones, with roughly nine tenths observed a single time. 0.7% of the sample goes to the ten largest clones. Sequences were obtained from PBMCs or T cells enriched from blood (not recorded which). All receptors derive from a woman aged 18-35 years who had recovered from COVID-19.

V gene TRBV15 combines with J gene TRBJ2-3; 9 bases align to TRBD1. This CDR3 has 16 residues. Germline V CDR1 and CDR2: LNHNV, YYDKDF (reference sequence). V was clipped by 3 bases and J by 3 bases; unmatched bases: 7. The CDR3 protein is CATSSRGTGSTDTQYF. The CDR3 bases are TGTGCCACCAGCAGCCGAGGGACAGGGAGTACAGATACGCAGTATTTT.

This clone came up a few times. V and J are TRBV9 and TRBJ1-5; TRBD1 might be the D (6 bases). The CDR3 is made up of 18 amino acids. Germline V gene data show CDR1 as SGDLS and CDR2 as YYNGEE. Trimming took 4 bases from V and 0 from J, leaving 20 bases between them. The CDR3 DNA reads TGTGCCAGCAGCCTTAACGAGGGGGGGCAGCCTAGCAATCAGCCCCAGCATTTT. Protein sequence: CASSLNEGGQPSNQPQHF.

The chain employs TRBV18 and TRBJ1-5; D call uncertain. From germline, CDR1 is KGHSH and CDR2 LQKENI. Trimming pared 6 bases from V and 2 bases from J, leaving 5 bases between. CDR3 size: 12 residues. This CDR3 is CASSSGNQPQHF. The CDR3 nucleotides read TGTGCCAGCTCGAGTGGCAATCAGCCCCAGCATTTT. The full variable domain, in which reference TRBV18 and TRBJ1-5 provide the parts outside the CDR3, is NAGVMQNPRHLVRRRGQEARLRCSPMKGHSHVYWYRQLPEEGLKFMVYLQKENIIDESGMPKERFSAEFPKEGPSILRIQQVVRGDSAAYFCASSSGNQPQHFGDGTRLSIL.

This clone was seen only once. This sequence joins TRBV6-6 and TRBJ2-2; D call uncertain. This CDR3 region has 14 residues. Deletions cut 6 bases from V and 0 bases from J, with 8 bases between. Germline V lookup: CDR1 MNHNY, CDR2 SVGAGI (reference sequence). The CDR3 region is CASSLDSNTGELFF. The DNA of the CDR3 is TGTGCCAGCAGCCTCGACTCGAACACCGGGGAGCTGTTTTTT.

The rearrangement joins TRBV27 to TRBJ1-2; 12 nucleotides agree with TRBD1. Germline CDR1 and CDR2: MNHEY and SMNVEV (reference sequence). The junction had 4 bases not matched to a gene; V was cut back by 0 bases and J by 8 bases. CDR3 length: 15 residues. The CDR3 here is CASSLSGQGAGGYTF. The CDR3 coding sequence is TGTGCCAGCAGTTTATCGGGACAGGGGGCGGGAGGCTACACCTTC.

A few counts support this clone. The rearrangement links TRBV5-1 to TRBJ1-2, with TRBD1 as a possible D gene (5 bases). The CDR3 length is 20 residues. Germline V gives CDR1 SGHRS, CDR2 YFSETQ. V was cut by 0 bases and J by 3 bases, with 27 bases left in between. The CDR3 sequence: CASSLGFGRKGFGDYYGYTF. Here the CDR3 DNA reads TGCGCCAGCAGCTTGGGGTTCGGGAGGAAGGGTTTTGGGGACTACTATGGCTACACCTTC.

The CDR3 loop is CASSPRGTGMNTEAFF. DNA of the CDR3: TGCGCCAGCAGCCCTAGGGGGACAGGCATGAACACTGAAGCTTTCTTT. The chain combines TRBV4-1 with TRBJ1-1; 8 positions agree with TRBD1. With V trimmed by 4 bases and J by 0 bases, 7 bases remained unmatched. The CDR3 is made up of 16 amino acids. CDR1 is MGHRA, CDR2 YSYEKL, per germline.

Concerning this clone: The same CDR3 is also encoded by other DNA sequences in this sample. V gene TRBV7-9 combines with J gene TRBJ2-7, with TRBD1 as a possible D gene (6 bases). The CDR3 has 13 amino acids. The V and J ends lost 1 base and 3 bases respectively, with 7 bases between them. CDR1 is SEHNR, CDR2 FQNEAQ, per germline (reference sequence). The CDR3 sequence: CASSLGDIYEQYF. DNA of the CDR3: TGTGCCAGCAGCTTAGGGGACATCTACGAGCAGTACTTC.

The chain employs TRBV7-9 and TRBJ2-3; 8 positions agree with TRBD2. Germline lookup yields CDR1 SEHNR and CDR2 FQNEAQ (reference sequence). V lost 4 bases to trimming and J lost 4 bases; unmatched junction nucleotides: 4. This CDR3 spans 14 amino acids. The CDR3 is CASSSPGLADTQYF. For the CDR3, the DNA is TGTGCCAGCAGCTCACCGGGACTAGCAGATACGCAGTATTTT.

The V call is TRBV2, the J call TRBJ1-2; no reliable D call. The germline V and J ends were trimmed by 5 bases and 4 bases, with 11 bases remaining between them. Germline V gives CDR1 SNHLY, CDR2 FYNNEI. This CDR3 spans 13 amino acids. Here the CDR3 reads CASSNQALYGYTF. DNA for the CDR3: TGTGCCAGCAGTAACCAGGCCCTCTATGGCTACACCTTC.

This clone was seen only once. The gene calls are TRBV7-2 and TRBJ1-1, with 8 nucleotides matching TRBD1. The CDR3 consists of 15 residues. Trimming cost V 4 bases and J 1 base; bases outside gene matches: 5. Germline V gene sequence: CDR1 SGHTA, CDR2 FQGNSA. The CDR3 sequence: CASSSNRGENTEAFF. For the CDR3, the DNA is TGTGCCAGCAGCTCAAACAGGGGGGAGAACACTGAAGCTTTCTTT.

The rearrangement joins TRBV3-1 (or the pseudogene TRBV3-2) to TRBJ1-2, with TRBD1 identical over 7 bases. V shed 3 bases and J 2 bases; nucleotides not matched to a gene: 9. The CDR3 consists of 16 residues. CDR1 and CDR2 (germline): LGHDT, YNNKEL (reference sequence). This CDR3 reads CASSHNDRVVNYGYTF. DNA of the CDR3: TGTGCCAGCAGCCACAACGACAGGGTGGTGAACTATGGCTACACCTTC.

The chain uses TRBV6-1 and TRBJ1-3; TRBD1 is a possible D gene (5 bases). Germline assignment: CDR1 MNHNS and CDR2 SASEGT. There are 16 residues in the CDR3. The V end was cut by 0 bases, the J end by 4 bases, with 13 bases between. CDR3 nucleotide sequence: TGTGCCAGCAGTGAAGCAGAAGGCAGGGTCGGAAACACCATATATTTT. Protein product: CASSEAEGRVGNTIYF.

The J gene is TRBJ2-1, the V gene TRBV5-4, with 8 positions matching TRBD1. The V gene's germline CDR1 is SGHNT and CDR2 YYREEE (reference sequence). V lost 6 bases to trimming and J lost 4 bases; unmatched junction nucleotides: 6. This CDR3 is built from 14 residues. In nucleotides, the CDR3 is TGTGCCAGCACCCAGGGGGCCCAGTACAATGAGCAGTTCTTC. It specifies CASTQGAQYNEQFF.

V gene TRBV5-1 combines with J gene TRBJ2-3, with 8 bases fitting TRBD2. V lost 0 bases and J lost 6; bases outside the gene matches: 6. The germline V gene has CDR1 SGHRS and CDR2 YFSETQ. The CDR3 extends over 15 amino acids. DNA for the CDR3: TGCGCCAGCAGCTTGGGAGCGGGGGTCGGGGATACGCAGTATTTT. Protein product: CASSLGAGVGDTQYF.

The chain employs TRBV7-2 and TRBJ2-7; D gene unclear. Germline values: CDR1 SGHTA, CDR2 FQGNSA. Trimming removed 3 bases at V and 2 bases at J, with 8 bases between. This CDR3 is built from 13 residues. The CDR3 bases are TGTGCCAGCAGCTTCTACCTCACCTACGAGCAGTACTTC. Amino acids: CASSFYLTYEQYF.

This clone has only one observation. The chain recombines TRBV7-8 with TRBJ1-1; D might be TRBD1 (5 bases). V lost 2 bases, J lost 0 bases, and 7 bases lay in between. The CDR3 totals 14 residues. From germline, CDR1 is SGHVS and CDR2 FQNEAQ. This chain's CDR3 is CASSLYRMNTEAFF. As DNA, the CDR3 is TGTGCCAGCAGCTTATACAGGATGAACACTGAAGCTTTCTTT.

V is TRBV11-1 and J is TRBJ2-7, with 10 bases aligning to TRBD1. Germline lookup yields CDR1 SGHAT and CDR2 FQDESV (reference sequence). CDR3 length: 16 residues. V gave up 2 bases and J gave up 5 bases; unmatched junction bases: 9. The CDR3 nucleotides are TGTGCCAGCAGCTTATTTCAGGACGGGACAGGGGACGAGCAGTACTTC. This translates into CASSLFQDGTGDEQYF.

This clone was seen a few times. This chain joins TRBV19 and TRBJ1-1; 7 bases are a match to TRBD1. Trimming took 5 bases from V and 4 from J; bases not matched to a gene: 7. Germline lookup yields CDR1 LNHDA and CDR2 SQIVND (reference sequence). This CDR3 is 14 amino acids long. This CDR3 is CASSPRQGSTEAFF. DNA for the CDR3: TGTGCCAGTAGTCCCCGACAGGGCTCCACTGAAGCTTTCTTT.

The CDR3: CASSLGLSAGGYEQYF. The CDR3 region has the DNA TGTGCCAGCAGCTTAGGCCTTTCTGCGGGCGGCTACGAGCAGTACTTC. V is TRBV11-2 and J is TRBJ2-7, with D possibly TRBD2 on 5 matching bases. Trimming left V 1 base short and J 3 bases short, with 16 bases between. This CDR3 is 16 amino acids long. Germline V lookup: CDR1 SGHAT, CDR2 FQNNGV.

This chain connects TRBV5-6 to TRBJ1-6, with unresolved D. V lost 4 bases and J 8 bases, leaving 16 bases between the germline ends. Germline assignment: CDR1 SGHDT and CDR2 YYEEEE. CDR3 length: 15 amino acids. The CDR3 here is CASSLGMGGDSPLHF. The CDR3 coding sequence is TGTGCCAGCAGCCTTGGAATGGGCGGGGATTCACCCCTCCACTTT.

The chain has TRBV28 and TRBJ2-7, with 7 bases fitting TRBD1. Unmatched junction bases numbered 5, after V lost 6 bases and J lost 0 bases. Germline CDR1 and CDR2: MDHEN and SYDVKM. The CDR3 loop spans 14 amino acids. CDR3 amino acids: CASRARGSSYEQYF. In nucleotides, the CDR3 is TGTGCCAGCAGGGCCAGGGGGAGCTCCTACGAGCAGTACTTC.

This chain connects TRBV28 to TRBJ1-6, with TRBD1 matching over 7 bases. J gave up 7 bases and V 4 bases, and 10 bases lay outside the gene matches. Germline V gives CDR1 MDHEN, CDR2 SYDVKM. The CDR3 runs 16 residues. DNA of the CDR3: TGTGCCAGCAGTTACGTTGACAGGGTGGGCAATTCACCCCTCCACTTT. Protein sequence: CASSYVDRVGNSPLHF.

CDR3 coding DNA: TGTGCCAGCAGTGAATCTTCCGGGACAGACAATTCACCCCTCCACTTT. It yields the protein CASSESSGTDNSPLHF. This rearrangement joins TRBV25-1 to TRBJ1-6; the match to TRBD1 covers 7 bases. V lost 1 base and J lost 7; bases outside the gene matches: 7. Looked up from germline, CDR1 is MGHDK and CDR2 is SYGVNS. The CDR3 is 16 amino acids.

The J gene is TRBJ1-1, the V gene TRBV20-1; 7 nucleotides match TRBD1. CDR1 is DFQATT and CDR2 is SNEGSKA in the germline V gene (reference sequence). The CDR3 sequence is 12 residues long. The J segment lost 4 bases and the V segment lost 4 bases, leaving 3 bases of the junction unmatched. The chain's CDR3 is CSATDRATEAFF. Here the CDR3 DNA reads TGCAGTGCTACTGACAGGGCCACTGAAGCTTTCTTT.

The chain combines TRBV7-8 with TRBJ2-3, with TRBD1 matching over 8 bases. The V segment lost 1 base and the J segment 6 bases; nucleotides outside the gene matches: 18. Germline CDR1 and CDR2: SGHVS and FQNEAQ. This CDR3 spans 19 amino acids. CDR3 sequence (DNA): TGTGCCAGCAGCTTAGACGGGACAGGAGTCAGGCAGACAAGGGATACGCAGTATTTT. Its translation: CASSLDGTGVRQTRDTQYF.

V is TRBV28 and J is TRBJ1-6; D possibly corresponds to TRBD1 (6 bases). V was trimmed by 8 bases and J by 7 bases, leaving 24 bases between them. The germline gives CDR1 MDHEN, CDR2 SYDVKM. This CDR3 comprises 17 residues. The CDR3 is CASRGQGFGRGNSPLHF. The DNA for the CDR3 is TGTGCCAGCCGGGGACAAGGATTCGGTAGAGGCAATTCACCCCTCCACTTT.

This clone occurred a few times. This chain's CDR3 is CASSKSLAGGSDEQYF. CDR3 in DNA: TGTGCCAGCAGCAAATCGTTAGCGGGGGGTAGCGACGAGCAGTACTTC. The rearrangement uses TRBV7-8 and TRBJ2-7; 10 bases line up with TRBD2. V was clipped by 5 bases and J by 5 bases; unmatched bases: 12. The CDR3 runs to 16 residues. The V gene's germline CDR1 is SGHVS and CDR2 FQNEAQ.

The chain links TRBV19 to TRBJ1-5, with D unclear. V was cut by 5 bases and J by 1 base, with 6 bases left in between. Germline CDR1 is LNHDA and CDR2 is SQIVND (reference sequence). The CDR3 is 13 amino acids. CDR3 in DNA: TGTGCCAGTAGTGAGGGCAGCAATCAGCCCCAGCATTTT. Its protein is CASSEGSNQPQHF.

The V gene is TRBV19, the J gene TRBJ2-3; no clear D. CDR1 is LNHDA and CDR2 is SQIVND in the germline V gene (reference sequence). The CDR3 has 11 amino acids. The germline V and J ends were trimmed by 4 bases and 5 bases, with 4 bases remaining between them. CDR3 region: CASSSGDTQYF. DNA for the CDR3: TGTGCCAGTAGTAGCGGAGATACGCAGTATTTT. The whole variable domain, remainder taken from reference TRBV19 and TRBJ2-3, is DGGITQSPKYLFRKEGQNVTLSCEQNLNHDAMYWYRQDPGQGLRLIYYSQIVNDFQKGDIAEGYSVSREKKESFPLTVTSAQKNPTAFYLCASSSGDTQYFGPGTRLTVL.

In its sample, this clone was seen a few times. The DNA for the CDR3 is TGTGCCACCAGTGCCCTAGGCGGGGTAGGACGTACTGAAGCTTTCTTT. It translates to CATSALGGVGRTEAFF. V gene TRBV24-1 combines with J gene TRBJ1-1; D unresolved. V lost 5 bases and J 5 bases, leaving 20 bases between the germline ends. CDR3 length equals 16 residues. CDR1 is KGHDR, CDR2 SFDVKD, per germline.

As concerns this clone: This specimen includes other DNA sequences encoding the same CDR3. The chain recombines TRBV5-5 with TRBJ1-5; TRBD1 matches 9 bases. CDR1 and CDR2 (germline): SGHKS, YYEKEE (reference sequence). V gave up 3 bases and J gave up 3 bases; unmatched junction bases: 1. The CDR3 length is 14 residues. For the CDR3, the DNA is TGTGCCAGCAGCTGGGACAGGGCCAATCAGCCCCAGCATTTT. Its translation is CASSWDRANQPQHF.